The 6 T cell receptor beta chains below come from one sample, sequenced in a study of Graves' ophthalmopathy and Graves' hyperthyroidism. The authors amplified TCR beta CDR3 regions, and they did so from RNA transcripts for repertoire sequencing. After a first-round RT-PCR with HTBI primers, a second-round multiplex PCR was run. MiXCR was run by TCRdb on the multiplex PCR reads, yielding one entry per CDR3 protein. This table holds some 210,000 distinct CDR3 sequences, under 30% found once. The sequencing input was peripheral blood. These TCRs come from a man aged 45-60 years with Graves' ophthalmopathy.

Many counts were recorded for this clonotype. CDR3 nucleotides: TGTGCCAGCAGCTTGGCGGCGGGGTTGGGCTACACCTTC. It encodes CASSLAAGLGYTF. The chain uses TRBV5-6 and TRBJ1-2, with no clear D. Germline CDR1 reads SGHDT; CDR2 reads YYEEEE. The V end lost 0 bases, the J end lost 8 bases, and 11 bases lay between the germline ends. The CDR3 consists of 13 residues.

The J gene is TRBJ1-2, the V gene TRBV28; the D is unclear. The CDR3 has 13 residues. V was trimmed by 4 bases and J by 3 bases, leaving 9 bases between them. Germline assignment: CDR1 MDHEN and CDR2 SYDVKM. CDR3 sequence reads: CASSYTLHYGYTF. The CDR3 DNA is TGTGCCAGCAGTTACACCTTACACTATGGCTACACCTTC.

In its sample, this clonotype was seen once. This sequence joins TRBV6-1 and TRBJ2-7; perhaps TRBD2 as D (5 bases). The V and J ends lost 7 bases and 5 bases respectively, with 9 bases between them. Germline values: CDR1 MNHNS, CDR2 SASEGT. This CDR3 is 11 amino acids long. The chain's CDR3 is CASTSGDEQYF. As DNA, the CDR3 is TGTGCCAGCACCTCCGGGGACGAGCAGTACTTC.

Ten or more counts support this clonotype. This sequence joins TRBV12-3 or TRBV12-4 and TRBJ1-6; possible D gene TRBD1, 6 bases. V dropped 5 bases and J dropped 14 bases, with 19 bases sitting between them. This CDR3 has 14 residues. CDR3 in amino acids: CASSPWGARKSLHF. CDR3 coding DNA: TGTGCCAGCAGTCCATGGGGGGCGCGGAAATCCCTCCACTTT.

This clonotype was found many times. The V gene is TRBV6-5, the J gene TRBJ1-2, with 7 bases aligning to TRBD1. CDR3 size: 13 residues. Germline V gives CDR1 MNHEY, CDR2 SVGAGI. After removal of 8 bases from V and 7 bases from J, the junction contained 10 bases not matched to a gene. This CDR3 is CASAYRGMSGYTF. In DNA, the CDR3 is TGTGCCAGCGCGTACAGGGGAATGAGTGGCTACACCTTC.

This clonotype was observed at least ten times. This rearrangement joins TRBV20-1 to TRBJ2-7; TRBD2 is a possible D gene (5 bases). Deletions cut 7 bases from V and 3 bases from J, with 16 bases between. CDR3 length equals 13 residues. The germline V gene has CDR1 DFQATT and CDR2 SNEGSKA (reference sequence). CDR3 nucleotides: TGCAGTGTCCTCCGGGATAATGTCTACGAGCAGTACTTC. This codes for CSVLRDNVYEQYF.